This T cell receptor beta chain was sequenced in a study of tumor-infiltrating lymphocytes in localized non-small cell lung cancer. Overall study results and limits: Only some patients had TCR sequencing, depending on available tissue.

Germline loops: CDR1 MNHEY, CDR2 SVGAGI. V lost 0 bases, J lost 6 bases, and 11 bases lay in between. The CDR3 covers 15 residues. Generated by immunoSEQ multiplex PCR, the TCRdb table keeps only in-frame clones and is missing some. The sample has around 16,000 clones, about 65% seen once. This clone was found a few times. Antigen: not known. The chain couples TRBV6-5 to TRBJ2-2, with a weak D call TRBD2 (6 bases). Sequencing was carried out using lung tumor tissue. The clonotype originates from a human donor with non-small cell lung cancer. The CDR3 DNA reads TGTGCCAGCAGTTACTCCCTCGGGGGAGCCGGGGAGCTGTTTTTT. This encodes CASSYSLGGAGELFF.